This is a list of T cell receptor beta chains from one sample in a study of vaccination and CD4 T cells after COVID-19. Each CDR3 protein gets one entry after TCRdb re-called the PCR reads with MiXCR. The sample has roughly 15,000 distinct CDR3 sequences, around 60% seen once. These TCRs are of unknown antigen specificity. Material for sequencing was CD4+ T cells from blood, cultured in vitro. Every receptor here comes from a human donor who had recovered from COVID-19. Each CDR3 is given without its conserved first and last residue. The D gene is left open where the match is weak.

-,TRBV6-1,ASRIAGGYNSPLH
-,TRBV11-1,ASSLGQDNEQF
TRBD1,TRBV2,ASSGTGSSYNSPLH
-,TRBV11-3,ASSSNPGLAHNEQF
-,TRBV27,ASRSSQHRGELF
-,TRBV11-2,ASSLNRHALGETQY
-,TRBV30,AWSREGDTEAF
-,TRBV3-1,ASSQESRATKNEQF
TRBD2,TRBV12-3/TRBV12-4,ASSLGSGGRSTETQY
TRBD2,TRBV6-2/TRBV6-3,ASGQREVYEQY
-,TRBV20-1,SASNREVAKLF
-,TRBV20-1,SAREGEDEQY
-,TRBV19,ASIGWGGDTQY
-,TRBV29-1,SGGETWELF
TRBD2,TRBV6-2/TRBV6-3,ASSYGGLARETQY
-,TRBV27,ASLHGPAPIHNEQF
-,TRBV24-1,ATSDRQYSYNSPLH
-,TRBV24-1,ATSDRDPPYEQY
-,TRBV20-1,SAREKESWDTPYEQY
TRBD2,TRBV7-9,ASSYRTSGDNYEQY
TRBD2,TRBV6-1,ASSEAGGRGETQY
TRBD2,TRBV30,AWSVALAGVGELF
-,TRBV5-4,ASSLPLQDTEAF
TRBD1,TRBV7-2,ASSSGTGLQETQY
TRBD2,TRBV11-2,ASSFSRAGGETQY
TRBD2,TRBV7-2,ASSLASGGHPGFNEQF
TRBD1,TRBV6-1,AIQGALIANTEAF
-,TRBV20-1,SASLSLGYNSPLH
TRBD1,TRBV7-2,ASSPFQGGTEAF
-,TRBV28,ASNPGAEFNTGELF
-,TRBV11-3,ASSLERGPFYEQF
-,TRBV7-9,ASSPGRSATDTQY
TRBD1,TRBV19,ASSPGTESNTEAF
TRBD1,TRBV4-1,ASDPGQGSWTEAF
TRBD1,TRBV20-1,SAPGQGRVGAEAF
-,TRBV7-9,ASTSGANTEAF
TRBD2,TRBV7-3,ASRSGLAGDEQF